The T cell receptor (beta chain) described here comes from a study of blood T cell repertoires in COVID-19. Turning to the study itself: Both acute and convalescent COVID-19 samples were obtained from the United States, Italy and Spain. T cells, B-cell-depleted T cells, or PBMCs provided the cDNA or gDNA that served as material.

In germline, CDR1 is MNHEY, CDR2 SMNVEV (reference sequence). The CDR3 length is 15 residues. The authors' processing: Cell counts per sample came from amplifying reference gene primers. Produced via immunoSEQ multiplex PCR; TCRdb's table is partial and in-frame only. V and J calls and clone size are given by that table; D and trimming were obtained from the DNA. The repertoire holds over 85,000 clones, with over 75% as singletons. As regards this clone: At one of its ends the junction is not consistent with the germline gene, which may arise from a read error.

The sequencing sample was made of peripheral blood. The rearrangement uses TRBV27 and TRBJ2-7; 11 bases match TRBD2. This sequence was found in a woman older than 75 with active or convalescent COVID-19. The CDR3 loop reads CASSFSGRGSYGQYF. CDR3 bases: TGTGCCAGCAGCTTTAGCGGGAGGGGCTCCTACGGGCAGTACTTC.